This TCR beta chain was retrieved from a study of OX40 agonist ivuxolimab in advanced cancers. This clone was counted only a few times. Germline CDR1 SQVTM, CDR2 ANQGSEA. The CDR3 runs 13 residues. The germline V and J ends were trimmed by 6 bases and 9 bases, with 15 bases remaining between them. Here immunoSEQ multiplex PCR was the method, and the copy in TCRdb shows in-frame clones only, minus some. The profile shows about 77,000 clones, roughly 84% of them singletons. The sample was CD4+ or CD8+ T cells sorted from blood, taken in a trial of the OX40 agonist ivuxolimab. The sequence came from an adult with an advanced solid tumor such as melanoma, head and neck, liver or kidney cancer. The genes are TRBV29-1 and TRBJ1-6; TRBD1 is a possible D gene (5 bases). DNA of the CDR3: TGCAGCGTCGCCGCCTCTGGGGGTTCACCCCTCCACTTT. Residues: CSVAASGGSPLHF.